This T cell receptor beta chain was profiled in a study of cytomegalovirus exposure and HLA in healthy donors. On the study more broadly: Out of 398 genotyped donors, around 80% belonged to the Caucasian-associated ancestry cluster.

Primers included in the PCR were 60 Vbeta and 13 Jbeta primers. The method was immunoSEQ multiplex PCR; TCRdb's version includes in-frame clones alone and lacks a portion of them. The sample has about 150,000 clones, around 74% seen once. Study-wide points: Earlier findings revealed that most TCR beta V segments proved productive either about 87% or about 30% of the time. In a later analysis, TCR beta V- and J-gene trimming showed a link to a missense DCLRE1C variant.

With respect to this clone: Its antigen remains unknown.

The sequence was obtained from a man between 18 and 35 years old in good health and CMV-seronegative. What was sequenced was PBMCs.

The CDR3 sequence: CASSPQSGQMGNQPQHF. The CDR3 region has the DNA TGTGCCAGCTCACCGCAATCTGGACAGATGGGCAATCAGCCCCAGCATTTT. This chain links TRBV18 with TRBJ1-5, with D possibly matching TRBD1 (6 bases). The CDR3 consists of 17 residues. The V end was cut by 3 bases, the J end by 2 bases, with 17 bases between. The V gene's germline CDR1 is KGHSH and CDR2 LQKENI.